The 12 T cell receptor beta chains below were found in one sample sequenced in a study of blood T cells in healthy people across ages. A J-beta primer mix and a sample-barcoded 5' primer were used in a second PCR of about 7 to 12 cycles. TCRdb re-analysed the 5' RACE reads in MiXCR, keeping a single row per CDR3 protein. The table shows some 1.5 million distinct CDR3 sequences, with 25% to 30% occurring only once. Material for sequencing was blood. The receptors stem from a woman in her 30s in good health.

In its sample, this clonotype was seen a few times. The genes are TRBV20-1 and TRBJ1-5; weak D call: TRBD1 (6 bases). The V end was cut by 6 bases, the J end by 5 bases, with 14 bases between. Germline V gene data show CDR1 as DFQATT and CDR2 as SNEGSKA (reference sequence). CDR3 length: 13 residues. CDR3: CSARQVLDQPQHF. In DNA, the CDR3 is TGCAGTGCAAGACAGGTTCTGGATCAGCCCCAGCATTTT.

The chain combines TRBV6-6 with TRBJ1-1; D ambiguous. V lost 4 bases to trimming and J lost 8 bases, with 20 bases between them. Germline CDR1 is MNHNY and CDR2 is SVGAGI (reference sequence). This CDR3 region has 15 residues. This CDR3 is CASSSQTNTASEAFF. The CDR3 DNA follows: TGTGCCAGCAGTTCCCAGACAAATACTGCGTCAGAAGCTTTCTTT.

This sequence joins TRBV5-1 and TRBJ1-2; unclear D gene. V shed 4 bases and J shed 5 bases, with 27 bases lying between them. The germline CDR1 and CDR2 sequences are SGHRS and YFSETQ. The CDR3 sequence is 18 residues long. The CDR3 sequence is CASSVVFRTTGVTYGYTF. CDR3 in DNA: TGCGCCAGCAGCGTTGTCTTTAGGACGACGGGTGTGACTTATGGCTACACCTTC.

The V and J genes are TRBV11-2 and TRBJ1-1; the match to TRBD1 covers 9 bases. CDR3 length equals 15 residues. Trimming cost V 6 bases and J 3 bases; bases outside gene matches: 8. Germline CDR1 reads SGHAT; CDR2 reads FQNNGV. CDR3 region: CASRTNGQGYTEAFF. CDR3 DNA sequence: TGTGCCAGCAGGACAAACGGACAGGGGTACACTGAAGCTTTCTTT.

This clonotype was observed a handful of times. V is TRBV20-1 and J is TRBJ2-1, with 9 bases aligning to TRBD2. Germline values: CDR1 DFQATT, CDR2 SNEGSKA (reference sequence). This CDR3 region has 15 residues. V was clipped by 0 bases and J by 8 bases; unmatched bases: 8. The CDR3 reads CSARDLLAGSDEQFF. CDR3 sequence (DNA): TGCAGTGCTAGAGATCTCCTAGCGGGGAGCGATGAGCAGTTCTTC.

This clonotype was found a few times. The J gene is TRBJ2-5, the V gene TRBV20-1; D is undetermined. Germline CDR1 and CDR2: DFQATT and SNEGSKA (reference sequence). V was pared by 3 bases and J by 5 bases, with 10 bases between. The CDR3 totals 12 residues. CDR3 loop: CSASPGLETQYF. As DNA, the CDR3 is TGCAGTGCTAGTCCCGGATTGGAGACCCAGTACTTC.

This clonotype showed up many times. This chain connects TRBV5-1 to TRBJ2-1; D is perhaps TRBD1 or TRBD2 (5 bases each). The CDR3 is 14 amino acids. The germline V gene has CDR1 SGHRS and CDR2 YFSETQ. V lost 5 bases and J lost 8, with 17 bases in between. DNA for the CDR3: TGCGCCAGCAGTCTAGGGGAGTATACCGATGAGCAGTTCTTC. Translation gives CASSLGEYTDEQFF.

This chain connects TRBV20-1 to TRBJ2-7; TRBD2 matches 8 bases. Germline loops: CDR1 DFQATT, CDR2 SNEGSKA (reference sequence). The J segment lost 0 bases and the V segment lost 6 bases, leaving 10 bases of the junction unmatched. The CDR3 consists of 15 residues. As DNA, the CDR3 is TGCAGTGCGGCTTTCCCCGGGACTAGCTCCTACGAGCAGTACTTC. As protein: CSAAFPGTSSYEQYF.

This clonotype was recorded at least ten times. The CDR3 loop reads CASSLDKDTQYF. The CDR3, as DNA: TGTGCCAGCAGCTTAGATAAAGATACGCAGTATTTT. The chain has TRBV11-2 and TRBJ2-3, with D unclear. Trimming took off 0 bases at V and 5 bases at J, with 3 bases between the two ends. There are 12 residues in the CDR3. In germline, CDR1 is SGHAT, CDR2 FQNNGV.

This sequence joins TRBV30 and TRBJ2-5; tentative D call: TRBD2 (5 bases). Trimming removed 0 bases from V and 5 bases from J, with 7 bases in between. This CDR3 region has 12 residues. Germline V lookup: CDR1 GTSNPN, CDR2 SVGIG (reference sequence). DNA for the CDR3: TGTGCCTGGAGTGTATCGGGGGAGACCCAGTACTTC. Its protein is CAWSVSGETQYF.

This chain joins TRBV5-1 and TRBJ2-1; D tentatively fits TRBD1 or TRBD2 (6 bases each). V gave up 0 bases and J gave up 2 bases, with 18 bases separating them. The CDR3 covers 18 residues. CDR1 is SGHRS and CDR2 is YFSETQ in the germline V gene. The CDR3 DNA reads TGCGCCAGCAGCTTGGCAGGGGTAGGGGGAGGCACCTACAATGAGCAGTTCTTC. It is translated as CASSLAGVGGGTYNEQFF.

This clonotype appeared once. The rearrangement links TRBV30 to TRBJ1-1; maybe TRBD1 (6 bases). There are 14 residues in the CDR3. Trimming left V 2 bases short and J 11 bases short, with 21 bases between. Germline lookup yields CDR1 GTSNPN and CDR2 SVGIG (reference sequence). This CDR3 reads CAWSKGGSRTKAFF. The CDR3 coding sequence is TGTGCCTGGAGTAAGGGGGGTAGCCGAACAAAGGCTTTCTTT.